This T cell receptor beta chain was profiled in a study of radiation and T cells in renal cell carcinoma. The method was immunoSEQ multiplex PCR; TCRdb's version includes in-frame clones alone and lacks a portion of them. The sample has 100,000 to 150,000 clones; around 81% are singletons. The time point was: blood 2 weeks post-SBRT. Treatment given: 15 Gy SBRT to primary tumor, nephrectomy 4 weeks later. Germline V lookup: CDR1 MNHNS, CDR2 SASEGT. There are 13 residues in the CDR3. V lost 10 bases to trimming and J lost 0 bases, with 13 bases between them. The chain has TRBV6-1 and TRBJ2-7; D is uncertain. The sequence derives from a man aged 50-59 years with renal cell carcinoma. The sequences come from blood, collected from a patient whose treatment included radiotherapy and nephrectomy. DNA for the CDR3: TGTGCCATTATCCGGGTTTCCTCCTACGAGCAGTACTTC. Protein: CAIIRVSSYEQYF.